These 15 T cell receptor beta chains share one sample of origin, sequenced in a study of CD8+ T cells in alopecia areata. cDNA reverse transcribed from extracted RNA served as the sequencing template. Method: immunoSEQ multiplex PCR; TCRdb's copy keeps in-frame clones and lacks some. The table includes hundreds of thousands of clones, around two thirds detected once. The source was CD4+ T cells sorted from blood, collected at week 0. Receptor source: a human donor with alopecia areata.

V is TRBV6-6 and J is TRBJ2-5; D might be TRBD1 (6 bases). CDR3 size: 16 residues. Trimming shortened V by 5 bases and J by 0 bases, and 16 bases separated the two germline ends. Germline V gene data show CDR1 as MNHNY and CDR2 as SVGAGI (reference sequence). CDR3 DNA: TGTGCCAGCAGTAAGGCGGACAGAACGTACCAAGAGACCCAGTACTTC. This codes for CASSKADRTYQETQYF.

This clone has a handful of counts. Other nucleotide sequences in the sample specify the same CDR3. The gene calls are TRBV29-1 and TRBJ2-3; no reliable D call. This CDR3 contains 10 residues. V lost 4 bases to trimming and J lost 5 bases, with 4 bases between them. Germline V gives CDR1 SQVTM, CDR2 ANQGSEA. This chain's CDR3 is CSVGRDTQYF. The DNA of the CDR3 is TGCAGCGTTGGTAGAGATACGCAGTATTTT.

This clone was observed a single time. The chain uses TRBV30 and TRBJ1-3; D gene ambiguous. The CDR3 is made up of 12 amino acids. Trimming shortened V by 4 bases and J by 2 bases, and 6 bases separated the two germline ends. Per the germline V gene, CDR1 is GTSNPN and CDR2 is SVGIG (reference sequence). CDR3 coding DNA: TGTGCCTGGAACGGGGCTGGAAACACCATATATTTT. Translating it yields CAWNGAGNTIYF.

The rearrangement uses TRBV11-2 and TRBJ1-1; D not resolved. The CDR3 is 12 amino acids. Trimming took 5 bases from V and 12 from J, leaving 16 bases between them. Germline lookup yields CDR1 SGHAT and CDR2 FQNNGV. The CDR3 nucleotides are TGTGCCAGCAGCCCCGCGGAGCGTACGCCTTTCTTT. Amino acid sequence: CASSPAERTPFF.

J is TRBJ1-2 and V is TRBV6-5; tentatively, D is TRBD1 (5 bases). V gave up 0 bases and J gave up 6 bases, with 14 bases separating them. The germline gives CDR1 MNHEY, CDR2 SVGAGI. The CDR3 consists of 15 residues. The CDR3 is CASSYSAGRQDGYTF. CDR3 DNA sequence: TGTGCCAGCAGTTACTCTGCAGGGAGGCAAGATGGCTACACCTTC.

The chain links TRBV6-6 to TRBJ1-5, with no clear D. V lost 7 bases and J 0 bases, leaving 13 bases between the germline ends. Germline V lookup: CDR1 MNHNY, CDR2 SVGAGI (reference sequence). There are 15 residues in the CDR3. In DNA, the CDR3 is TGTGCCAGCACAACCGGAGGGAATAGCAATCAGCCCCAGCATTTT. It translates to CASTTGGNSNQPQHF.

The V and J genes are TRBV27 and TRBJ2-2, with D unresolved. The CDR3 is 10 residues long. V lost 11 bases, J lost 6 bases, and 7 bases lay in between. Germline CDR1 is MNHEY and CDR2 is SMNVEV (reference sequence). In nucleotides, the CDR3 is TGTGCCCACGGATCCGGGGAGCTGTTTTTT. This translates into CAHGSGELFF.

The J gene is TRBJ2-7, the V gene TRBV7-9; the D call may be TRBD1 or TRBD2 (5 bases each). Germline loops: CDR1 SEHNR, CDR2 FQNEAQ (reference sequence). Trimming left V 5 bases short and J 5 bases short, with 16 bases between. The CDR3 covers 14 residues. CDR3: CASSRARENDEQYF. The CDR3 DNA is TGTGCCAGCAGCCGTGCCAGGGAGAACGACGAGCAGTACTTC.

This chain links TRBV5-5 with TRBJ2-7; no firm D call. The CDR3 covers 12 residues. Trimming removed 4 bases at V and 4 bases at J, with 9 bases between. CDR1 SGHKS and CDR2 YYEKEE come from the germline V gene (reference sequence). CDR3 DNA: TGTGCCAGCAGCGCCGGATTTTACGAGCAGTACTTC. Translating it yields CASSAGFYEQYF.

This chain joins TRBV29-1 and TRBJ1-1, with D uncertain. The V and J ends lost 6 bases and 9 bases respectively, with 14 bases between them. The germline V gene has CDR1 SQVTM and CDR2 ANQGSEA. There are 11 residues in the CDR3. CDR3 coding DNA: TGCAGCGTAACAGCGGGCCTTAAAGCTTTCTTT. This encodes CSVTAGLKAFF.

The chain has TRBV5-4 and TRBJ1-1; D gene ambiguous. The CDR3 contains 14 residues. Trimming removed 2 bases from V and 2 bases from J, with 10 bases in between. Looked up from germline, CDR1 is SGHNT and CDR2 is YYREEE (reference sequence). Here the CDR3 reads CASSFSPSNTEAFF. CDR3 DNA sequence: TGTGCCAGCAGCTTTTCACCCAGCAACACTGAAGCTTTCTTT.

The chain is built from TRBV5-6 and TRBJ1-6; 9 bases line up with TRBD1. V was pared by 4 bases and J by 10 bases, with 12 bases of the junction left unmatched. The CDR3 is 16 residues long. Germline CDR1 is SGHDT and CDR2 is YYEEEE. The CDR3 nucleotides are TGTGCCAGCAGCGTGCCTGGGGGACAGGGAAACTCACCCCTCCACTTT. It translates to CASSVPGGQGNSPLHF.

This chain uses TRBV5-1 with TRBJ2-2; TRBD1 matches at 8 bases. Germline-derived CDR1 and CDR2 are SGHRS and YFSETQ. V lost 3 bases to trimming and J lost 6 bases; unmatched junction nucleotides: 7. This CDR3 region has 15 residues. This chain's CDR3 is CASSSQGAPSGELFF. The CDR3, as DNA: TGCGCCAGCAGCTCTCAGGGGGCGCCGTCCGGGGAGCTGTTTTTT.

The genes are TRBV29-1 and TRBJ2-5; 7 nucleotides line up with TRBD1. V was clipped by 6 bases and J by 2 bases; unmatched bases: 12. Germline V lookup: CDR1 SQVTM, CDR2 ANQGSEA. This CDR3 is 15 amino acids long. This chain's CDR3 is CSVLQTGKIQETQYF. CDR3 nucleotide sequence: TGCAGCGTCCTCCAGACAGGGAAAATTCAAGAGACCCAGTACTTC.

The chain links TRBV29-1 to TRBJ2-7, with 12 bases that match TRBD2. The CDR3 runs to 15 residues. J lost 0 bases, V lost 5 bases, and 5 bases had no gene match. Germline V lookup: CDR1 SQVTM, CDR2 ANQGSEA. Written as DNA, the CDR3 is TGCAGCGTTCGGACTAGCGGGGAACGCTCCTACGAGCAGTACTTC. Its protein is CSVRTSGERSYEQYF.